Listed below are T cell receptor beta chains from one sample, sequenced in a study of T-cell reconstitution after alpha-beta-depleted transplantation in children. TCRdb fed the PCR reads into MiXCR, producing one record per CDR3 protein. The sample has about 300,000 distinct CDR3 sequences; over 9% are singletons. The sample consisted of PBMCs, taken before TCRalphabeta/CD19-depleted stem cell transplant. These receptors were collected from a boy under two years old with acute myeloid leukemia, due to receive a stem cell transplant. CDR3s include the opening cysteine and the closing phenylalanine or tryptophan. Fields, in order: J gene, clone size, V gene, CDR3 protein. Only part of the rows carry a size: once, few, many, or a class if the clone is expanded.

J: TRBJ1-5; size: many; V: TRBV9; CDR3: CASSVIVRGHQPQHF
J: TRBJ1-6; size: .; V: TRBV11-1; CDR3: CASSLASSYNSPLHF
J: TRBJ2-6; size: .; V: TRBV9; CDR3: CASSVNLQGAGANVLTF
J: TRBJ1-1; size: many; V: TRBV12-3/TRBV12-4; CDR3: CASSPRGHTEAFF
J: TRBJ2-3; size: many; V: TRBV27; CDR3: CASSFAGLAGPTDTQYF
J: TRBJ2-3; size: many; V: TRBV10-3; CDR3: CAIKTGLAADTQYF
J: TRBJ1-6; size: .; V: TRBV27; CDR3: CASSWSATGESPLHF
J: TRBJ1-1; size: many; V: TRBV20-1; CDR3: CSASGTAMNTEAFF
J: TRBJ2-5; size: few; V: TRBV7-2; CDR3: CASSLLRGDRRETQYF
J: TRBJ2-1; size: many; V: TRBV7-3; CDR3: CASSLTLSSYNEQFF
J: TRBJ1-1; size: .; V: TRBV27; CDR3: CASSLSGKAFF
J: TRBJ2-1; size: .; V: TRBV6-2/TRBV6-3; CDR3: CASSPEGKINEQFF
J: TRBJ2-6; size: few; V: TRBV12-3/TRBV12-4; CDR3: CASSGLDSGANVLTF
J: TRBJ1-5; size: few; V: TRBV12-3/TRBV12-4; CDR3: CASSLVPGGYSNQPQHF
J: TRBJ2-1; size: many; V: TRBV12-3/TRBV12-4; CDR3: CASTWIPGKRSYNEQFF
J: TRBJ2-6; size: many; V: TRBV7-8; CDR3: CASSRTGQGAGAGANVLTF
J: TRBJ1-2; size: .; V: TRBV29-1; CDR3: CSVESQGRIYGYTF
J: TRBJ2-1; size: .; V: TRBV7-2; CDR3: CASSPRQGLFYNEQFF
J: TRBJ2-5; size: many; V: TRBV7-9; CDR3: CASSFGSGQETQYF
J: TRBJ1-1; size: many; V: TRBV21-1; CDR3: CASSNVGQGALNTEAFF
J: TRBJ2-4; size: many; V: TRBV5-1; CDR3: CASSRADRGYDIQYF
J: TRBJ2-1; size: many; V: TRBV28; CDR3: CASSLSAGGENEQFF
J: TRBJ1-5; size: .; V: TRBV7-3; CDR3: CASSLSQGQPQHF
J: TRBJ2-3; size: .; V: TRBV28; CDR3: CASSLSRTSGSATDTQYF
J: TRBJ2-2; size: many; V: TRBV4-3; CDR3: CASSHGRNTGELFF